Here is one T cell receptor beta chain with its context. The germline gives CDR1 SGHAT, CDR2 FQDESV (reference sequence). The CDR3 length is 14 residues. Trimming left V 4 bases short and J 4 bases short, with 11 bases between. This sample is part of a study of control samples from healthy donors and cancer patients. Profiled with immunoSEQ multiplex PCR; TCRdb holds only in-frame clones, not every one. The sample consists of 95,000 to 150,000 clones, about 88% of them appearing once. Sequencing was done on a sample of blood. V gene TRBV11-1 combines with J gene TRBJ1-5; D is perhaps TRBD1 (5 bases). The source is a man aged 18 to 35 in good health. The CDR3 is CASSSRGTNQPQHF. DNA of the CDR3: TGTGCCAGCAGCTCACGTGGGACGAATCAGCCCCAGCATTTT. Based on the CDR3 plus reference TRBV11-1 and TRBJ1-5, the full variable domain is EAEVAQSPRYKITEKSQAVAFWCDPISGHATLYWYRQILGQGPELLVQFQDESVVDDSQLPKDRFSAERLKGVDSTLKIQPAELGDSAMYLCASSSRGTNQPQHFGDGTRLSIL.